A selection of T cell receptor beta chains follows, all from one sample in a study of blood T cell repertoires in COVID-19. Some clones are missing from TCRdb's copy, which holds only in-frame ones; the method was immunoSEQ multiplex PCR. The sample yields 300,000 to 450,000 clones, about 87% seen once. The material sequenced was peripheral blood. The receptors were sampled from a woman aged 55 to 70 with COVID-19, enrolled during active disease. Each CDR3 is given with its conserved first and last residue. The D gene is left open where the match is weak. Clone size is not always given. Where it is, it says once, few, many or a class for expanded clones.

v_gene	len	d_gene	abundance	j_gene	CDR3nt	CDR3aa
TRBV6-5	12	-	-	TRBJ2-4	TGTGCCAGGGCAATGAATAAGAACATTCAGTACTTC	CARAMNKNIQYF
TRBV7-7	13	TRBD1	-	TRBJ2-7	TGTGCTAGCAGCTCGGGACAGACCTACGAGCAGTACTTC	CASSSGQTYEQYF
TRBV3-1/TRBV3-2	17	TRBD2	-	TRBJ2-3	TGTGCCAGCGGCACCTTATCCGGGCGGGGGGCCACAGATACGCAGTATTTT	CASGTLSGRGATDTQYF
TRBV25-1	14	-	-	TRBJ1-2	TGTGCCAGCAGTGAATACGGGGGAGGGAATGGCTACACCTTC	CASSEYGGGNGYTF
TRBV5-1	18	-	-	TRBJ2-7	TGCGCCAGCAGCTTGGCGGGGGAAGGGGTGGGGAAAGCCTACGAGCAGTACTTC	CASSLAGEGVGKAYEQYF
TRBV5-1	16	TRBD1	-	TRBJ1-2	TGCGCCAGCAGCTTGGATAATGACAGGGTTTCATTCGGCTACACCTTC	CASSLDNDRVSFGYTF
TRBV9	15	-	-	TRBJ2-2	TGTGCCAGCAGCGTACCGGGAGTGGGCGGCGGGGAGCTGTTTTTT	CASSVPGVGGGELFF
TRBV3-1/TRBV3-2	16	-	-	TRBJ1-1	TGTGCCAGCAGCCGTGGGAACAGGGTTCCGAACACTGAAGCTTTCTTT	CASSRGNRVPNTEAFF
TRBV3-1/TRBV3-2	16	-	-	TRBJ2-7	TGTGCCAGCAGCCGCCTAGATCTCTCGCAGGGTTCGGAGCAGTACTTC	CASSRLDLSQGSEQYF
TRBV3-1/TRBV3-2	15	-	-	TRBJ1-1	TGTGCCAGCAGCCGCCCATCGGGGGGGAACACTGAAGCTTTCTTT	CASSRPSGGNTEAFF
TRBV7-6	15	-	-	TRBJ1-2	TGTGCCAGCAGCTTAGGGGGGGATCAGGACTATGGCTACACCTTC	CASSLGGDQDYGYTF
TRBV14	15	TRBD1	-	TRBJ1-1	TGTGCCAGCAGCCCCCCGGGACAGTTTGACACTGAAGCTTTCTTT	CASSPPGQFDTEAFF
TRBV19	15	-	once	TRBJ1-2	TGTGCCAGTAGTAGTGATTCGACAGGCGGCTATGGCTACACCTTC	CASSSDSTGGYGYTF
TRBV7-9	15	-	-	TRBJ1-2	TGTGCCAGCAGCTTAGCGGCGGGGACCTTAACGGGCTGCACCTTC	CASSLAAGTLTGCTF
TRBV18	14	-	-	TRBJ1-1	TGTGCCAGCTCACCCTCCCGGGAAAACACTGAAGCTTTCTTT	CASSPSRENTEAFF
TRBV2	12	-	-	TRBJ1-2	TGTGCCAGCAAGGAGGTAGACTATGGCTACACCTTC	CASKEVDYGYTF
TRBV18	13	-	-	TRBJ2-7	TGTGCCAGCTCACCTGGGAGCTCCTACGAGCAGTACTTC	CASSPGSSYEQYF
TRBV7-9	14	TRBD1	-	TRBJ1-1	TGTGCCAGCAGCTTACAGGGGGCTAACACTGAAGCTTTCTTT	CASSLQGANTEAFF
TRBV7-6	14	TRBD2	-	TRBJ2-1	TGTGCCAGCAGCCCCACTAGCGGGGGTAATGAGCAGTTCTTC	CASSPTSGGNEQFF
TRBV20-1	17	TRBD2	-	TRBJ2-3	TGCAGTGCTAGTTCCCCCGGGACTAGCGATAGCACAGATACGCAGTATTTT	CSASSPGTSDSTDTQYF
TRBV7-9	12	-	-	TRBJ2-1	TGTGCCAGCAATATACAGGGACATGAGCAGTTCTTC	CASNIQGHEQFF
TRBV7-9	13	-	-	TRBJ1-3	TGTGCCAGCAGCTTAGGTTATGGAAACACCATATATTTT	CASSLGYGNTIYF
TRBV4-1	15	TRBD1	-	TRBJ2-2	TGCGCCAGCAGCCAACCGGGACAGGGACCCGGGGAGCTGTTTTTT	CASSQPGQGPGELFF
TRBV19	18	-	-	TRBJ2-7	TGTGCCAGTAGTCCCCCAGGAAGGACCGGGAGTAGCATGTACGAGCAGTACTTC	CASSPPGRTGSSMYEQYF
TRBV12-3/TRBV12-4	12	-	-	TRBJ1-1	TGTGCCAGCAGTTTAACGGGCACTGAAGCTTTCTTT	CASSLTGTEAFF
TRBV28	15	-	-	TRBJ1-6	TGTGCCAGCAGTTTGGGGGGCTCCTATAATTCACCCCTCCACTTT	CASSLGGSYNSPLHF
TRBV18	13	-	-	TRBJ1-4	TGTGCCAGCTCACCACTAGAAAATGAAAAACTGTTTTTT	CASSPLENEKLFF
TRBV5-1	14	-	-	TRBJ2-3	TGCGCCAGCAGCCCCGGCGGGGCCACAGATACGCAGTATTTT	CASSPGGATDTQYF
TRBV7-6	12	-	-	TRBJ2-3	TGTGCCAGCAGCTTACCTCTTGATACGCAGTATTTT	CASSLPLDTQYF
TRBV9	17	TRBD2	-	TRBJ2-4	TGTGCCAGCAGCGTAGCGACTAGCGCGGTGGGCAGAAACATTCAGTACTTC	CASSVATSAVGRNIQYF
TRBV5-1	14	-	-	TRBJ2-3	TGCGCCAGCAGCTTGGGGCAGATCACAGATACGCAGTATTTT	CASSLGQITDTQYF
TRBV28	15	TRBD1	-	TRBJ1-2	TGTGCCAGCAGTTCCCTCACAGGGGCCCTCGGTGGCTACACCTTC	CASSSLTGALGGYTF
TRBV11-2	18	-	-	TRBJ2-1	TGTGCCAGCAGCTTAGAGGGGACTTGGCCTCGTACCTACAATGAGCAGTTCTTC	CASSLEGTWPRTYNEQFF
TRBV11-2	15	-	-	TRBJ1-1	TGTGCCAGCCTCACAGGTTTCATCGGGAACACTGAAGCTTTCTTT	CASLTGFIGNTEAFF
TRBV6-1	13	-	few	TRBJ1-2	TGTGCCAGCAGTGATCTGGGAGACTATGGCTACACCTTC	CASSDLGDYGYTF
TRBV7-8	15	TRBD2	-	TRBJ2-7	TGTGCCAGCAGTCCCATTAGCGGGGGGCGGTACGAGCAGTACTTC	CASSPISGGRYEQYF
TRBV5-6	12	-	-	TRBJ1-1	TGTGCCAGCACCTTTGTCGGCACTGAAGCTTTCTTT	CASTFVGTEAFF
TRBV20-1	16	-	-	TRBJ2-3	TGCAGTGCTAGTTTACAAAGCGGAGGGGCGTTAGATACGCAGTATTTT	CSASLQSGGALDTQYF
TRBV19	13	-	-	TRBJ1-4	TGTGCCAGTAGTTCCTCAGCGGGTGAAAAACTGTTTTTT	CASSSSAGEKLFF
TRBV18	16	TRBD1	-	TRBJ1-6	TGTGCCAGCTCCCTTTCGGGGACAGGGGAAACTTCACCCCTCCACTTT	CASSLSGTGETSPLHF
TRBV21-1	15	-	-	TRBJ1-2	TGTGCCAGCAGCAACCCGCCGGGGGATGGGGCTGGCTACACCTTC	CASSNPPGDGAGYTF
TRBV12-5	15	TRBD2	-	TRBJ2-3	TGTGCTAGTGGCGGCGGGACTAGCGGACCAGATACGCAGTATTTT	CASGGGTSGPDTQYF
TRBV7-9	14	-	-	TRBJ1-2	TGTGCCAGCAGCCTAACCGGCCAGGGGTTTGGCTACACCTTC	CASSLTGQGFGYTF
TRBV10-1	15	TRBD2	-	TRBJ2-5	TGCGCCAGCAGTGAGCGACTAGCGGGGGAAGAGACCCAGTACTTC	CASSERLAGEETQYF
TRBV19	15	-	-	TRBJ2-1	TGTGCCAGTAGTATGATACAGGGCTCCTACAATGAGCAGTTCTTC	CASSMIQGSYNEQFF
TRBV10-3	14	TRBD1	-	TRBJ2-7	TGTGCCATTAGAGGGGGACAGGGGGCCTACGAGCAGTACTTC	CAIRGGQGAYEQYF
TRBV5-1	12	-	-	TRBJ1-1	TGCGCCAGCAGCTTGGGCGACACTGAAGCTTTCTTT	CASSLGDTEAFF
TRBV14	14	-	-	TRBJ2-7	TGTGCCAGCAGCCAAGGCGGACAGAAATACGAGCAGTACTTC	CASSQGGQKYEQYF
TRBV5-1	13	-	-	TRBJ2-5	TGCGCCAGCAGCGGGGGGATGCAAGAGACCCAGTACTTC	CASSGGMQETQYF
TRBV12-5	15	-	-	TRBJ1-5	TGTGCTAGTGGTTTTATCCAGGGTGGCAATCAGCCCCAGCATTTT	CASGFIQGGNQPQHF
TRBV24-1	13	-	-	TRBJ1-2	TGTGCCACCAGTGAGGGGACTGAATATGGCTACACCTTC	CATSEGTEYGYTF